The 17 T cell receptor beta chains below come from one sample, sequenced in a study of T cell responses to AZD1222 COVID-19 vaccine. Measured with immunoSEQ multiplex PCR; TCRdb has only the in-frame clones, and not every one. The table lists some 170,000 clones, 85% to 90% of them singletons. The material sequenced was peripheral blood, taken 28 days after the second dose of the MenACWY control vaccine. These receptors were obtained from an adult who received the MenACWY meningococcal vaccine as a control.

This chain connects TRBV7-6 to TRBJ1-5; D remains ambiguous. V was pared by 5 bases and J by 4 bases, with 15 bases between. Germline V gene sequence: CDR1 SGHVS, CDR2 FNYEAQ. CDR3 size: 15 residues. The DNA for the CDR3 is TGTGCCAGCAGCCCGACACGTAACACAAATCAGCCCCAGCATTTT. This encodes CASSPTRNTNQPQHF. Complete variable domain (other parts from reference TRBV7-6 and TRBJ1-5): GAGVSQSPRYKVTKRGQDVALRCDPISGHVSLYWYRQALGQGPEFLTYFNYEAQQDKSGLPNDRFSAERPEGSISTLTIQRTEQRDSAMYRCASSPTRNTNQPQHFGDGTRLSIL.

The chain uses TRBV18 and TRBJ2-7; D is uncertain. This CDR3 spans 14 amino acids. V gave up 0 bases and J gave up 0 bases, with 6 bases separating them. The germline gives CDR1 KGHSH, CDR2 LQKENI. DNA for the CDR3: TGTGCCAGCTCACCACCTACGGGCTCCTACGAGCAGTACTTC. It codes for CASSPPTGSYEQYF.

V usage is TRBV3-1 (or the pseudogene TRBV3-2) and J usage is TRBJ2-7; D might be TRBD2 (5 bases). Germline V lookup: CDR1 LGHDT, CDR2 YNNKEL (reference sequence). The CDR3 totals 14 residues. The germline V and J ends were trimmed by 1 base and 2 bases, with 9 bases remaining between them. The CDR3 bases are TGTGCCAGCAGCCAAGTCGGGGTCGCCTACGAGCAGTACTTC. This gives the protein CASSQVGVAYEQYF.

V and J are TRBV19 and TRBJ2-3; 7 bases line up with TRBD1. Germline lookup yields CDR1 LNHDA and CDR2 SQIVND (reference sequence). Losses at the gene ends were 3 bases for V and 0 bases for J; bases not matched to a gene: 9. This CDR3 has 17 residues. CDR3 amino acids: CASSISLGQPSTDTQYF. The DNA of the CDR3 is TGTGCCAGTAGTATTTCCCTGGGACAGCCTAGCACAGATACGCAGTATTTT.

CDR3 bases: TGTGCCAGCAGCTTAATGGGGACGACCTTCACAGATACGCAGTATTTT. Its translation is CASSLMGTTFTDTQYF. The chain links TRBV7-9 to TRBJ2-3, with D tentatively TRBD1 or TRBD2 (5 bases each). This CDR3 has 16 residues. Per germline, CDR1 SEHNR and CDR2 FQNEAQ (reference sequence). V lost 2 bases and J lost 2, with 14 bases in between.

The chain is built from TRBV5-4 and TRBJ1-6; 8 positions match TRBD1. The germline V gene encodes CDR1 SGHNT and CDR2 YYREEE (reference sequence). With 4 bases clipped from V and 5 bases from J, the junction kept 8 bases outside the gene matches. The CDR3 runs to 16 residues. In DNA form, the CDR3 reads TGTGCCAGCAGCCCGACAGGGGTTGGGAATAATTCACCCCTCCACTTT. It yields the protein CASSPTGVGNNSPLHF.

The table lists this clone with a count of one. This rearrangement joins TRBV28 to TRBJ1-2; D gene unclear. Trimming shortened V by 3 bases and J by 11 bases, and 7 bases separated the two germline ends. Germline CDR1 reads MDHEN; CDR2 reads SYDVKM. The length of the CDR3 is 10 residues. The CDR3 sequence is CASSFRRYTF. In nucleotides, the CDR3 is TGTGCCAGCAGTTTCCGGAGGTACACCTTC.

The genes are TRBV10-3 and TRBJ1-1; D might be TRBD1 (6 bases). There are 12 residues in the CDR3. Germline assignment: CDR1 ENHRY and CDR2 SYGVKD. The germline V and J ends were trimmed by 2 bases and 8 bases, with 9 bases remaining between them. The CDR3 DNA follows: TGTGCCATCAGTGAGGACAGGATAGAAGCTTTCTTT. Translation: CAISEDRIEAFF.

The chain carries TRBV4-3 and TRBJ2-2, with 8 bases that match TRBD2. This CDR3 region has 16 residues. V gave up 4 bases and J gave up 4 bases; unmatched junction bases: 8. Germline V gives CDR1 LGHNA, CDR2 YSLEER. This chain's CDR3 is CASSPPGGPGTGELFF. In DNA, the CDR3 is TGCGCCAGCAGCCCTCCGGGAGGGCCGGGCACCGGGGAGCTGTTTTTT.

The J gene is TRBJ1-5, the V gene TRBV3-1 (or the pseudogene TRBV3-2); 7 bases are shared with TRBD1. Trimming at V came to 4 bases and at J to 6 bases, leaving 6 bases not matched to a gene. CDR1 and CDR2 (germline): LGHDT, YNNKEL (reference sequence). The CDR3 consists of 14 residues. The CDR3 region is CASSRRQGTQPQHF. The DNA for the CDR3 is TGTGCCAGCAGCCGGAGACAGGGCACTCAGCCCCAGCATTTT.

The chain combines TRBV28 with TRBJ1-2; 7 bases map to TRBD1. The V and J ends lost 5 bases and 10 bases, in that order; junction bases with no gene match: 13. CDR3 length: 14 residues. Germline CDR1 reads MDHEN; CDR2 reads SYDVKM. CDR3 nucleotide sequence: TGTGCCAGCAGTCTTCCGGGACAGAAGGGAATCTACACCTTC. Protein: CASSLPGQKGIYTF.

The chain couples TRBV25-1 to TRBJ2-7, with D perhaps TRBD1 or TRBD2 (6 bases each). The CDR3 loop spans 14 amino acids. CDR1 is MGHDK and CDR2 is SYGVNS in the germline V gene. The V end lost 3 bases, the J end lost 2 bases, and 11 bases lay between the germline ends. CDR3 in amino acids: CASSEPGAPYEQYF. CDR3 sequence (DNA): TGTGCCAGCAGTGAGCCGGGGGCTCCCTACGAGCAGTACTTC.

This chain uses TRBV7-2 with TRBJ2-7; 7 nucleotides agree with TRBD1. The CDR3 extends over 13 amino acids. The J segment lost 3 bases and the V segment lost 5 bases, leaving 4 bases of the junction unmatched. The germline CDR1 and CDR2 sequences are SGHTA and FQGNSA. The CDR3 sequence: CASSSSGGYEQYF. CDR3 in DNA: TGTGCCAGCAGCAGTTCAGGGGGCTACGAGCAGTACTTC.

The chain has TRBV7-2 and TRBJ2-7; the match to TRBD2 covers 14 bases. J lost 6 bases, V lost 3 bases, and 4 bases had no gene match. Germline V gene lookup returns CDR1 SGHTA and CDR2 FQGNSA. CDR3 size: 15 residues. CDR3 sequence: CASSLGLAGAAEQYF. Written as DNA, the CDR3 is TGTGCCAGCAGCTTGGGACTAGCGGGGGCGGCCGAGCAGTACTTC.

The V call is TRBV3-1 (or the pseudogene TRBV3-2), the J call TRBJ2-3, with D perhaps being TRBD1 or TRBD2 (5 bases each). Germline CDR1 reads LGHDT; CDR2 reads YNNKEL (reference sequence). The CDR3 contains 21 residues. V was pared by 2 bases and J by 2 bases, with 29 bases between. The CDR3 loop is CASSQIKPGPPILPYTDTQYF. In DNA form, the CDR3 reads TGTGCCAGCAGCCAAATTAAGCCGGGACCCCCAATACTACCTTACACAGATACGCAGTATTTT.

CDR3 loop: CASSLWGAAYGYTF. The CDR3 DNA sequence: TGTGCCAGCAGCTTGTGGGGGGCGGCCTATGGCTACACCTTC. The chain recombines TRBV5-4 with TRBJ1-2, with D perhaps TRBD1 (6 bases). Germline CDR1 and CDR2: SGHNT and YYREEE (reference sequence). The CDR3 has 14 amino acids. V was trimmed by 1 base and J by 4 bases, leaving 11 bases between them.

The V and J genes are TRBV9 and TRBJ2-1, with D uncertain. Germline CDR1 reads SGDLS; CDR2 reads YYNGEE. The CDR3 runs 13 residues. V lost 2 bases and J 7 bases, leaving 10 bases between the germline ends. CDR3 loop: CASSVGRENEQFF. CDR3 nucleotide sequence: TGTGCCAGCAGCGTGGGAAGGGAAAATGAGCAGTTCTTC.